Below, one TCR beta chain is given with its context. The source of the sample is a study of blood T cell repertoires in COVID-19. On the study more broadly: T cells, B-cell-depleted T cells, or PBMCs provided the cDNA or gDNA that served as material.

Followed over time, Seattle patients had been enrolled while infection was active. Trimming removed 4 bases from V and 2 bases from J; junction bases left unmatched: 6. Germline V gene data show CDR1 as SGHTA and CDR2 as FQGNSA. CDR3 length equals 15 residues. Libraries were prepared by immunoSEQ multiplex PCR; TCRdb keeps only in-frame clonotypes and omits some of them. The sample has more than 200,000 clones, more than 80% seen once. This sequence joins TRBV7-2 and TRBJ2-7; 9 bases map to TRBD1. This receptor was obtained from a young man with COVID-19, enrolled during active disease. Sequences were obtained from peripheral blood. The CDR3 loop is CASSSQGALPYEQYF. The CDR3 coding sequence is TGTGCCAGCAGCTCACAGGGGGCGCTTCCCTACGAGCAGTACTTC.